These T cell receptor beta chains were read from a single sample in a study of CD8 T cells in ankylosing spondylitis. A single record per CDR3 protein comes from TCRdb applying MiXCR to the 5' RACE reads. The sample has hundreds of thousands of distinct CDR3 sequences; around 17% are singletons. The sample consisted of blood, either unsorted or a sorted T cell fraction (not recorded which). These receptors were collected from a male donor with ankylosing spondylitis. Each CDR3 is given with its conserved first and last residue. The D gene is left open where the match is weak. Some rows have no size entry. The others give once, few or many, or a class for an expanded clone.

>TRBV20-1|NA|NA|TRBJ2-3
TGCAGTGCTAGAAGCCCTAGACATGTCGATACGCAGTATTTT
CSARSPRHVDTQYF
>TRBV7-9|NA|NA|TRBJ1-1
TGTGCCAGCAGCTTAGGGGCGGCGAACACTGAAGCCTTCTTT
CASSLGAANTEAFF
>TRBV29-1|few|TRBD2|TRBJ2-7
TGCAGCGTTACAACCGGGACTAGCGGGGTCGAGCAGTACTTC
CSVTTGTSGVEQYF
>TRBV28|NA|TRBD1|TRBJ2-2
TGTGCCAGCAGTGCTCCCGGGACAGGGGGCCTCGGGGAGCTGTTTTTT
CASSAPGTGGLGELFF
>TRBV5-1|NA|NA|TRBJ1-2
TGCGCCAGCAGCTTGGGCGAGGGGCGGGATGGCTACACCTTC
CASSLGEGRDGYTF
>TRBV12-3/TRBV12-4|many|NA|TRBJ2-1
TGTGCCAGCAGTTTAGCGCGTGGTGAGCAGTTCTTC
CASSLARGEQFF
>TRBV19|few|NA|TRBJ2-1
TGTGCCAGTAACCACCACCCTTCCGACTACAATGAGCAGTTCTTC
CASNHHPSDYNEQFF
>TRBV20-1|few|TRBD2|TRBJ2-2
TGCAGTGCTAGAGATGGCCCTAGCGGGGGGGCCCTCGGCACCGGGGAGCTGTTTTTT
CSARDGPSGGALGTGELFF
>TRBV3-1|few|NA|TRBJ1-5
TGTGCCAGCAGCCAAGAGTCGGGTGTCCAGCCCCAGCATTTT
CASSQESGVQPQHF
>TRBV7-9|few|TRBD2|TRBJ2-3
TGTGCCAGCAGCTCGCAGCCACTAGCGTCTACAGATACGCAGTATTTT
CASSSQPLASTDTQYF
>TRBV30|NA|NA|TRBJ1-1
TGTGCCTGGACCATGGGGAACACTGAAGCTTTCTTT
CAWTMGNTEAFF
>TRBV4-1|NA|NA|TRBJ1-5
TGCGCCAGCAGCCAACATGAGAATCAGCCCCAGCATTTT
CASSQHENQPQHF
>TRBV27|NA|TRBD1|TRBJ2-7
TGTGCCAGCAGTTTATCGATCGTGTACGGGACAGGGGGTGGCGAGCAGTACTTC
CASSLSIVYGTGGGEQYF
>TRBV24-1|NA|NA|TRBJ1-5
TGTGCCACCAGCGTTTGGGACAAAAACCTGGGGAATCAGCCCCAGCATTTT
CATSVWDKNLGNQPQHF
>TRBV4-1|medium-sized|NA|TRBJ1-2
TGCGCCAGCAGCCAAGCCCCCGGGACCTCTAACTATGGCTACACCTTC
CASSQAPGTSNYGYTF
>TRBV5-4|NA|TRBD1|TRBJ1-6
TGTGCCAGCAACCATTGGGGACAGGCTAGTTCACCCCTCCACTTT
CASNHWGQASSPLHF
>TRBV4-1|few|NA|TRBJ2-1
TGCGCCAGCAGCCAACCTACGGCAGGGGCCTACAATGAGCAGTTCTTC
CASSQPTAGAYNEQFF
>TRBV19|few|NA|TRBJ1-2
TGTGCCAGCCTTGACACCTATGGCTACACCTTC
CASLDTYGYTF
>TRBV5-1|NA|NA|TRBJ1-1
TGCGCCAGCAGCTTGACTTGGGAGACGGGGAACACTGAAGCTTTCTTT
CASSLTWETGNTEAFF
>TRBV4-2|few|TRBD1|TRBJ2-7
TGTGCCAGCAGCCAACCGGGACAGAGCACCTACGAGCAGTACTTC
CASSQPGQSTYEQYF
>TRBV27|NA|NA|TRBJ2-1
TGTGCCAGCCCTGGCCGGACCTCCTCCTACAATGAGCAGTTCTTC
CASPGRTSSYNEQFF
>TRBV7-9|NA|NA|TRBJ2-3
TGTGCCAGCAGCCCCCCGGCAGCCAATACGCAGTATTTT
CASSPPAANTQYF
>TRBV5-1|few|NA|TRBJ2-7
TGCGCCAGCAGCTCGTATGACAAAAACTACGAGCAGTACTTC
CASSSYDKNYEQYF
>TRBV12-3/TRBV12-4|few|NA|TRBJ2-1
TGTGCCAGCGGTGATAGCGACAGCTCCTACAATGAGCAGTTCTTC
CASGDSDSSYNEQFF
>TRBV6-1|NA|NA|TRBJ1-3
TGTGCCAGCAGTGAATGGTCGGCCTCTGGAAACACCATATATTTT
CASSEWSASGNTIYF
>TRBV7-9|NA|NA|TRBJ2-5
TGTGCCAGCAGCTTATTCCGGGGGGCCTCGGAGACCCAGTACTTC
CASSLFRGASETQYF
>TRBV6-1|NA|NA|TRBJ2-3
TGTGCCAGCGCTATAGGACTTTCAGGCACAGATACGCAGTATTTT
CASAIGLSGTDTQYF
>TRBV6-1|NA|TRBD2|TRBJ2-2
TGTGCCAGCAGCCTCGGGAATAGCGGGAGTTCCGGGGAGCTGTTTTTT
CASSLGNSGSSGELFF
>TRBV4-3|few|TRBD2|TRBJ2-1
TGCGCCAGCAGCCCGAGCGGGAGGGCCTACAATGAGCAGTTCTTC
CASSPSGRAYNEQFF
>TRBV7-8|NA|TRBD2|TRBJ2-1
TGTGCCAGCAGCTTCCTCCTAGCGGGAGGCTCCTACAATGAGCAGTTCTTC
CASSFLLAGGSYNEQFF
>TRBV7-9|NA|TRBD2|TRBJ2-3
TGTGCCAGCAGTCGACTAGCTTCGGGAGATACGCAGTATTTT
CASSRLASGDTQYF
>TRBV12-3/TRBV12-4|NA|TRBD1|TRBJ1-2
TGTGCCAGCAGTTCCGGGCAGGGGGCGAACTATGGCTACACCTTC
CASSSGQGANYGYTF
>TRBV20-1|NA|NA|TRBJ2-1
TGCAGTGCTAGTTGGCACCGCTACAATGAGCAGTTCTTC
CSASWHRYNEQFF
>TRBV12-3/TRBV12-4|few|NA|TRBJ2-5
TGTGCCAGCAGTTTGCGGGGACGGCAGAGCCAAGAGACCCAGTACTTC
CASSLRGRQSQETQYF
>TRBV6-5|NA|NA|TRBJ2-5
TGTGCCAGCAGTTACCTGGGAGGGGGCGAGGAGACCCAGTACTTC
CASSYLGGGEETQYF
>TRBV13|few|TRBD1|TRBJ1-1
TGTGCCAGCAGCTTAGGGGACGGGGGACAGGGAATAATGAACACTGAAGCTTTCTTT
CASSLGDGGQGIMNTEAFF
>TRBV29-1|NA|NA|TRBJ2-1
TGCAGAGTTCGTCCGGGAAACTACAATGAGCAGTTCTTC
CRVRPGNYNEQFF
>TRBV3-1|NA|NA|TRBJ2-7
TGTGCCAGCAGCCAAGTTGGGGGGTACGAGCAGTACTTC
CASSQVGGYEQYF
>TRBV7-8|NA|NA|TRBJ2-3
TGTGCCAGCGGCCTACCTGACGATACGCAGTATTTT
CASGLPDDTQYF
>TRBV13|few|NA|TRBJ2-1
TGTGCCAGCAGCTTAGGCGCAGCCATCGATGAGCAGTTCTTC
CASSLGAAIDEQFF
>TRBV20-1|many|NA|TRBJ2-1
TGCAGTGCTAGACCATTTCCCACGGGGACGTACAATGAGCAGTTCTTC
CSARPFPTGTYNEQFF
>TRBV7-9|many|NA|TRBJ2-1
TGTGCCAGCAGCCGCCCCCGGGACACATCCTACAATGAGCAGTTCTTC
CASSRPRDTSYNEQFF
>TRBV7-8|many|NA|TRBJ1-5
TGTGCCAGCAGCGACGGAGCCGTCTTGAAGCCCCAGCATTTT
CASSDGAVLKPQHF
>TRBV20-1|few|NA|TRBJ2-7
TGCAGTGCAGGGGAAGGGGTGTTTCCCTACGAGCAGTACTTC
CSAGEGVFPYEQYF
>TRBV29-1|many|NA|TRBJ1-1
TGCAGCGTTGTGGACTGGATGAACACTGAAGCTTTCTTT
CSVVDWMNTEAFF
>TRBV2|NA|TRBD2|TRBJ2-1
TGTGCCAGCAGTGAACATCTAGCGGGAGGGCGGTATGAGCAGTTCTTC
CASSEHLAGGRYEQFF
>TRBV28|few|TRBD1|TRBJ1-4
TGTGCCAGCAGTCCCCCAGGGGGCTCGAGGGAAAAACTGTTTTTT
CASSPPGGSREKLFF
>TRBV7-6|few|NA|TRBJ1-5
TGTGCCAGCAGCCCCTCAGCTAGCAATCAGCCCCAGCATTTT
CASSPSASNQPQHF
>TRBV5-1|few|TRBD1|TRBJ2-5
TGCGCCTGCTCGACAGGGACCCAAGAGACCCAGTACTTC
CACSTGTQETQYF
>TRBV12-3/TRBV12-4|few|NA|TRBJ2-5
TGTGCCAGCAGTACTACTACCGAGGAGACCCAGTACTTC
CASSTTTEETQYF
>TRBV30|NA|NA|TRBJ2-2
TGTGCCTGGAGGACTGACACCGGGGAGCTGTTTTTT
CAWRTDTGELFF
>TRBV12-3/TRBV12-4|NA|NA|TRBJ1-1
TGTGCCAGCAGTTGGGGCAGCCCTGAAGCTTTCTTT
CASSWGSPEAFF